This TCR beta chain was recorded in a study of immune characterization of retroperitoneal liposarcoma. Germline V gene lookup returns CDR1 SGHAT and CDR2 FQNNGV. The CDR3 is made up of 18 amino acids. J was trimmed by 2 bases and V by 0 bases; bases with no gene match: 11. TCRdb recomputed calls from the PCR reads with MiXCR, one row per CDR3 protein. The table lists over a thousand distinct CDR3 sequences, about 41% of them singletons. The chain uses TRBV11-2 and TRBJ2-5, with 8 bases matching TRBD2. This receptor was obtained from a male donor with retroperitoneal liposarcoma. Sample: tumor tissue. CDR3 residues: CASSLEAPGLAGQETQYF. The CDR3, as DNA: TGTGCCAGCAGCTTAGAAGCCCCCGGACTAGCTGGGCAAGAGACCCAGTACTTC.